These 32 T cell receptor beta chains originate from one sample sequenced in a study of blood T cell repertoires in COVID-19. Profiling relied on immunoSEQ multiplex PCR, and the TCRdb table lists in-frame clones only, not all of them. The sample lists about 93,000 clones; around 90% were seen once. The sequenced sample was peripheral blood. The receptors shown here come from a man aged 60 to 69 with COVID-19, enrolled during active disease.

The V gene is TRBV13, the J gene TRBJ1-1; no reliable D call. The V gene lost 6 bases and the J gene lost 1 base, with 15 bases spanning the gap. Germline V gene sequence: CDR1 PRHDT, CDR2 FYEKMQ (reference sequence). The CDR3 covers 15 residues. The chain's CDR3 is CASSASSYGNTEAFF. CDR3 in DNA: TGTGCCAGCAGTGCCTCCTCGTACGGGAACACTGAAGCTTTCTTT.

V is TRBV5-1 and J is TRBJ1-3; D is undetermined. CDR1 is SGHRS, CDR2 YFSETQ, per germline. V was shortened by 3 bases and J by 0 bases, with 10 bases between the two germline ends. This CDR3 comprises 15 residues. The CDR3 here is CASSSYWSSGNTIYF. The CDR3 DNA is TGCGCCAGCAGCTCCTACTGGAGCTCTGGAAACACCATATATTTT.

The CDR3 nucleotides read TGTGCCAGCTCAGTCTGGCTTGGACAGCAAGAGACCCAGTACTTC. Translation gives CASSVWLGQQETQYF. The chain joins TRBV18 to TRBJ2-5; the D gene is possibly TRBD1 (6 bases). The CDR3 is 15 residues long. The germline V gene encodes CDR1 KGHSH and CDR2 LQKENI. V lost 5 bases and J lost 2, with 15 bases in between.

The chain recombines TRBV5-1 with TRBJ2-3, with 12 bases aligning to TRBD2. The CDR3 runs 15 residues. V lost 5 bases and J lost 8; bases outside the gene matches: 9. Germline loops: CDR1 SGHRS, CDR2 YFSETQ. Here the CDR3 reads CASSSRLAGAGTQYF. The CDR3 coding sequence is TGCGCCAGCAGTTCCCGACTAGCGGGAGCCGGTACGCAGTATTTT. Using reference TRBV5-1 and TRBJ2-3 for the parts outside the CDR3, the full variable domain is KAGVTQTPRYLIKTRGQQVTLSCSPISGHRSVSWYQQTPGQGLQFLFEYFSETQRNKGNFPGRFSGRQFSNSRSEMNVSTLELGDSALYLCASSSRLAGAGTQYFGPGTRLTVL.

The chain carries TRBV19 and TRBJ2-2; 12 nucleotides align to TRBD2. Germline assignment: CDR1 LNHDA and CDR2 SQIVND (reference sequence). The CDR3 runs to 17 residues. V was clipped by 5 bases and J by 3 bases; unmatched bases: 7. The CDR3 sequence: CASSEASGRVHTGELFF. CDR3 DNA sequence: TGTGCCAGTAGTGAGGCTAGCGGGAGGGTCCACACCGGGGAGCTGTTTTTT.

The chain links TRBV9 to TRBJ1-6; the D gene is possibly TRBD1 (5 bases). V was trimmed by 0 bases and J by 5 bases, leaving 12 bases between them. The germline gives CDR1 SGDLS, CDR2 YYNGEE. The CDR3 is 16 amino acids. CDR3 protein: CASSVGVGQDNSPLHF. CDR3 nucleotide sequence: TGTGCCAGCAGCGTAGGCGTCGGACAAGATAATTCACCCCTCCACTTT.

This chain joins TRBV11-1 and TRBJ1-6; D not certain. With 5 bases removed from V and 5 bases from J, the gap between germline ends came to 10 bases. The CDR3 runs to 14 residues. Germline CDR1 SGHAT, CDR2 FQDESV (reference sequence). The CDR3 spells CASSRTGNNSPLHF. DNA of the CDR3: TGTGCCAGCAGCCGGACGGGAAATAATTCACCCCTCCACTTT.

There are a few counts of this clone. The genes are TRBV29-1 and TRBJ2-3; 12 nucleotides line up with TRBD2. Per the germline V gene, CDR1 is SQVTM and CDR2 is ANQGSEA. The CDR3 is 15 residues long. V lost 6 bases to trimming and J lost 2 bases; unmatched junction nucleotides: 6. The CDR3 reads CSVILAGGATDTQYF. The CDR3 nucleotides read TGCAGCGTAATACTAGCGGGAGGAGCCACAGATACGCAGTATTTT.

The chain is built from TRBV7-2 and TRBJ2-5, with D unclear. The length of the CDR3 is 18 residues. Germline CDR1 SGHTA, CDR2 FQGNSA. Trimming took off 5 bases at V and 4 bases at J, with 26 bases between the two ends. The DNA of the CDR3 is TGTGCCAGCAGCCCGACCCCGTTTGAGCGTTGGGTGGGAGAGACCCAGTACTTC. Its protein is CASSPTPFERWVGETQYF.

The CDR3 nucleotides are TGTGCCAGCAGCTTATCCAGGTCCTCCTACGAGCAGTACTTC. Translating it yields CASSLSRSSYEQYF. The J gene is TRBJ2-7, the V gene TRBV7-2; D gene ambiguous. Germline CDR1 SGHTA, CDR2 FQGNSA. This CDR3 is 14 amino acids long. Trimming left V 2 bases short and J 0 bases short, with 8 bases between. Supplemented by reference TRBV7-2 and TRBJ2-7, the full variable domain reads GAGVSQSPSNKVTEKGKDVELRCDPISGHTALYWYRQSLGQGLEFLIYFQGNSAPDKSGLPSDRFSAERTGGSVSTLTIQRTQQEDSAVYLCASSLSRSSYEQYFGPGTRLTVT.

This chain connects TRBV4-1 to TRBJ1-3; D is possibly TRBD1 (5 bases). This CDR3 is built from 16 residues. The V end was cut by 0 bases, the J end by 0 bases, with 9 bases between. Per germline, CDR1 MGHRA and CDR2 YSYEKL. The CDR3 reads CASSQDPDSSGNTIYF. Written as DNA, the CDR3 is TGCGCCAGCAGCCAAGATCCCGACAGCTCTGGAAACACCATATATTTT.

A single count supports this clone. CDR3 nucleotides: TGCGCCAGCAGCTTGACAGGGGGCTCGGCCAGGTCACCCCTCCACTTT. Translated, it gives CASSLTGGSARSPLHF. The chain combines TRBV5-1 with TRBJ1-6; 9 nucleotides align to TRBD1. From germline, CDR1 is SGHRS and CDR2 YFSETQ. J gave up 10 bases and V 1 base, and 9 bases lay outside the gene matches. The CDR3 runs 16 residues.

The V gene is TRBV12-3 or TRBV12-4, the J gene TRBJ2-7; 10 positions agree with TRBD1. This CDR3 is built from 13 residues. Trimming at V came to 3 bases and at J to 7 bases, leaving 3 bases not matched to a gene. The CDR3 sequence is CASSFWTGGEQYF. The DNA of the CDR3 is TGTGCCAGCAGTTTCTGGACAGGGGGAGAGCAGTACTTC.

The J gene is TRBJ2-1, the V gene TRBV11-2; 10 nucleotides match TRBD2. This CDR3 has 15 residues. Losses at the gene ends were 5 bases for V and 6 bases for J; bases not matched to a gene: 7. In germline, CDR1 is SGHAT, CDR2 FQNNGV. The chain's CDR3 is CASSQAGGHLNEQFF. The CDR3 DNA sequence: TGTGCCAGCAGCCAAGCGGGAGGGCATCTCAATGAGCAGTTCTTC.

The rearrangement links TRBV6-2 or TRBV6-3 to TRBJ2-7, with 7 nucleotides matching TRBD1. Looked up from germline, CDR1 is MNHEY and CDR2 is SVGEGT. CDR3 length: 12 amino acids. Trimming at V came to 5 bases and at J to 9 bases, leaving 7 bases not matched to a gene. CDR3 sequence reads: CASSPTGDRQYF. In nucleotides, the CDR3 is TGTGCCAGCAGTCCAACAGGGGACAGGCAGTACTTC.

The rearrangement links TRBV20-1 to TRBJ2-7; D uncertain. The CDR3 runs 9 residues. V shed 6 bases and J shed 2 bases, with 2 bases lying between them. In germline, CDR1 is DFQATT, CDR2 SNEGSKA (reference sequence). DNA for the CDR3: TGCAGTGCCACCTACGAGCAGTACTTC. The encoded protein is CSATYEQYF.

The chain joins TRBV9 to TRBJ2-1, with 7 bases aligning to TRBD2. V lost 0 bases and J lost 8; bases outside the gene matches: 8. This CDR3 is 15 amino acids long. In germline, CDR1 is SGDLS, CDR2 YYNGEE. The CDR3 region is CASSVVGAGVDEQFF. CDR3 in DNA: TGTGCCAGCAGCGTAGTCGGTGCGGGAGTGGATGAGCAGTTCTTC. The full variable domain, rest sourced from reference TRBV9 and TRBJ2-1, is DSGVTQTPKHLITATGQRVTLRCSPRSGDLSVYWYQQSLDQGLQFLIQYYNGEERAKGNILERFSAQQFPDLHSELNLSSLELGDSALYFCASSVVGAGVDEQFFGPGTRLTVL.

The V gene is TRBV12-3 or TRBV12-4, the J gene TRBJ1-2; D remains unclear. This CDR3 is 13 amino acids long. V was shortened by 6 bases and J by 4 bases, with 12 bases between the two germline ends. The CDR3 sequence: CASSPPESYGYTF. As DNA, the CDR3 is TGTGCCAGCAGCCCCCCAGAATCCTATGGCTACACCTTC.

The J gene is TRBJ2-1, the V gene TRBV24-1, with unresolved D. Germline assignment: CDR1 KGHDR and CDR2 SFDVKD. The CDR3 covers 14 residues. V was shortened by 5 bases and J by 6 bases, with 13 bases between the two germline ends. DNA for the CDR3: TGTGCCACCAGTGCGACTCCTACCGGCAATGAGCAGTTCTTC. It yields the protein CATSATPTGNEQFF.

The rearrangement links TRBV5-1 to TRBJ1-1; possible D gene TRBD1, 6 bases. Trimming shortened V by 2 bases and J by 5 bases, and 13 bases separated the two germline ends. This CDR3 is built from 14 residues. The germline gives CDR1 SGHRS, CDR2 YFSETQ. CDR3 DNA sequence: TGCGCCAGCAGCTTCAGGGGTTTGAGAACTGAAGCTTTCTTT. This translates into CASSFRGLRTEAFF. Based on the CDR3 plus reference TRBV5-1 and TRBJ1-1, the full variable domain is KAGVTQTPRYLIKTRGQQVTLSCSPISGHRSVSWYQQTPGQGLQFLFEYFSETQRNKGNFPGRFSGRQFSNSRSEMNVSTLELGDSALYLCASSFRGLRTEAFFGQGTRLTVV.

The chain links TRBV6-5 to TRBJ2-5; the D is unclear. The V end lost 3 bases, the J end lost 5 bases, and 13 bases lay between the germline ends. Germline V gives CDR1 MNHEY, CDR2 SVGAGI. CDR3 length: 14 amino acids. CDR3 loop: CASSYNLPRETQYF. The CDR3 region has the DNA TGTGCCAGCAGTTATAATTTGCCGAGGGAGACCCAGTACTTC.

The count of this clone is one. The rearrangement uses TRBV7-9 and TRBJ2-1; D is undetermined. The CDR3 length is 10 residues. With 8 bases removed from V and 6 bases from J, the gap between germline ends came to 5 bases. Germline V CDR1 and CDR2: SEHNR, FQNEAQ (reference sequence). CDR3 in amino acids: CASGPNEQFF. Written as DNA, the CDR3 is TGTGCCAGCGGCCCCAATGAGCAGTTCTTC. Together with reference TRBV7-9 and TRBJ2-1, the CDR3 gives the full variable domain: DTGVSQNPRHKITKRGQNVTFRCDPISEHNRLYWYRQTLGQGPEFLTYFQNEAQLEKSRLLSDRFSAERPKGSFSTLEIQRTEQGDSAMYLCASGPNEQFFGPGTRLTVL.

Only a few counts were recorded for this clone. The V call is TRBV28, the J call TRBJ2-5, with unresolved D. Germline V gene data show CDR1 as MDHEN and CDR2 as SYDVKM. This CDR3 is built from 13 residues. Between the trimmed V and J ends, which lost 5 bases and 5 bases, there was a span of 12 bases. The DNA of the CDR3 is TGTGCCAGCAGTCGTCCGGGTTGGGAGACCCAGTACTTC. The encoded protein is CASSRPGWETQYF.

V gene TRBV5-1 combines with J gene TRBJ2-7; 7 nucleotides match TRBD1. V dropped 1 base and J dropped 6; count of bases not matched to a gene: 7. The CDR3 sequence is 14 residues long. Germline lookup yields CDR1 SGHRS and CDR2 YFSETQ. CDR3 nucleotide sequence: TGCGCCAGCAGCTTGTTTGGGACAGAATCCGAGCAGTACTTC. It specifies CASSLFGTESEQYF.

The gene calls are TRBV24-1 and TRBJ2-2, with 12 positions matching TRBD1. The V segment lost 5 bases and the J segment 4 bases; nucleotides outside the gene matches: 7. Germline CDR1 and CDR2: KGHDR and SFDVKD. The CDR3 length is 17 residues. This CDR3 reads CATSARDRGLGTGELFF. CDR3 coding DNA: TGTGCCACCAGTGCCCGGGACAGGGGGCTCGGCACCGGGGAGCTGTTTTTT.

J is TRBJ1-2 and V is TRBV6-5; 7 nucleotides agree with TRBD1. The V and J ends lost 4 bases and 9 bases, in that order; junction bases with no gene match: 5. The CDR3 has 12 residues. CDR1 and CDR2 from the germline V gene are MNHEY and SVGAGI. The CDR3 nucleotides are TGTGCCAGCAGTTTGGACAGGAATCGCTACACCTTC. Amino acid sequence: CASSLDRNRYTF.

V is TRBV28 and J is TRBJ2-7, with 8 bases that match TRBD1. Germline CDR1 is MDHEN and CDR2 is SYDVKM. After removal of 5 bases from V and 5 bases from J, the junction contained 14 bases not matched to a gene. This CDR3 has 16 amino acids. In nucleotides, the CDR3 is TGTGCCAGCAGTGGAGCTTTTGGACAGGGCGTAAACGAGCAGTACTTC. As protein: CASSGAFGQGVNEQYF.

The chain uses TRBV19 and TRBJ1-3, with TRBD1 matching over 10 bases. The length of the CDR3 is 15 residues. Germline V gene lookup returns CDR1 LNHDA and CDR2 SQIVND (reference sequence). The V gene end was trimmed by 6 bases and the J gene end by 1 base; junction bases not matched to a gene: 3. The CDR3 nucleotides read TGTGCCAGTAGCCGACAGGGGGCTTCTGGAAACACCATATATTTT. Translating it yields CASSRQGASGNTIYF.

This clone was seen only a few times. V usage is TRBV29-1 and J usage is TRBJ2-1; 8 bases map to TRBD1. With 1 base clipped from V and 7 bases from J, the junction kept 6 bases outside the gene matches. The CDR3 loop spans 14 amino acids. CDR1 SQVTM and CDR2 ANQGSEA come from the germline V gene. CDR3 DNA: TGCAGCGTTGAAGCGCAGGGGGCGCGGAATGAGCAGTTCTTC. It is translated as CSVEAQGARNEQFF.

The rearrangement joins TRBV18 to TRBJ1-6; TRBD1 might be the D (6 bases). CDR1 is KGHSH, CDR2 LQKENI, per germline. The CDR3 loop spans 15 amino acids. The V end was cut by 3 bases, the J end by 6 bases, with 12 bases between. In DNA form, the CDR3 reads TGTGCCAGCTCACCTTCAGGACAGTTTAATTCACCCCTCCACTTT. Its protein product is CASSPSGQFNSPLHF.

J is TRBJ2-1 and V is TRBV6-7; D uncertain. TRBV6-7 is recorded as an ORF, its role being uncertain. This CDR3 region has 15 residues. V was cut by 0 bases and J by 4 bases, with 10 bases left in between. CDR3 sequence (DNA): TGTGCCAGCAGTTACTCTCCCAGCGCTTACAATGAGCAGTTCTTC. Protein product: CASSYSPSAYNEQFF.

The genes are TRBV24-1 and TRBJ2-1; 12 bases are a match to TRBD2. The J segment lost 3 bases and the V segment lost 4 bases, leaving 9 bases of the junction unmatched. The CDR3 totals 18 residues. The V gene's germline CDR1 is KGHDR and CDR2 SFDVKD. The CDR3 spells CATSDTGLAGARYNEQFF. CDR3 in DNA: TGTGCCACCAGTGACACGGGACTAGCGGGCGCTCGCTACAATGAGCAGTTCTTC.